The rows below give T cell receptor beta chains drawn from one sample of a study of cytomegalovirus exposure and HLA in healthy donors. The repertoire was sequenced with immunoSEQ multiplex PCR; TCRdb's copy has only in-frame clones and lacks some. The profile shows around 190,000 clones, roughly 77% of them singletons. The sample consisted of PBMCs. Every receptor here comes from a man aged 35 to 55 in good health and CMV-seropositive. CDR3s include the opening cysteine and the closing phenylalanine or tryptophan. D genes are given only for firm matches. Only some rows state a clone size, as once, few, many or a class for expanded clones.

>TRBV7-9|.|TRBJ2-5|.
CASSLVISEETQYF
TGTGCCAGCAGCTTAGTGATTAGTGAAGAGACCCAGTACTTC
>TRBV6-5|.|TRBJ1-2|.
CASSYSGGDYGYTF
TGTGCCAGCAGTTACTCAGGGGGGGACTATGGCTACACCTTC
>TRBV7-8|.|TRBJ1-6|TRBD1
CASSIDRAASSPLHF
TGTGCCAGCAGCATTGACAGGGCCGCTAGTTCACCCCTCCACTTT
>TRBV7-3|once|TRBJ1-5|.
CASSRGDLNQPQHF
TGTGCCAGCAGCCGAGGAGATTTAAATCAGCCCCAGCATTTT
>TRBV6-5|.|TRBJ2-1|TRBD2
CASSYPAGGINEQFF
TGTGCCAGCAGTTACCCAGCGGGGGGCATAAATGAGCAGTTCTTC
>TRBV7-9|.|TRBJ1-4|.
CASTPAGAPEKLFF
TGTGCCAGCACCCCGGCGGGAGCTCCGGAAAAACTGTTTTTT
>TRBV27|once|TRBJ2-2|TRBD2
CASSTLAGGPTGELFF
TGTGCCAGCAGTACACTAGCGGGAGGGCCGACCGGGGAGCTGTTTTTT
>TRBV5-6|.|TRBJ2-7|TRBD1
CASSYRDRGLYEQYF
TGTGCCAGCAGCTACCGGGACAGGGGGCTATACGAGCAGTACTTC
>TRBV2|.|TRBJ1-1|.
CASSSGENTEAFF
TGTGCCAGCAGTTCGGGGGAGAACACTGAAGCTTTCTTT
>TRBV18|.|TRBJ1-6|.
CASSPEGGNSPLHF
TGTGCCAGCTCACCGGAGGGTGGCAACTCACCCCTCCACTTT
>TRBV9|.|TRBJ2-3|TRBD2
CASSVSGGSTDTQYF
TGTGCCAGCAGCGTTAGCGGGGGGAGCACAGATACGCAGTATTTT
>TRBV6-6|.|TRBJ1-6|.
CASRARLSRNSPLHF
TGTGCCAGCAGGGCCCGGCTTTCGAGGAATTCACCCCTCCACTTT
>TRBV7-3|.|TRBJ1-1|.
CASSVKSGTPNTEAFF
TGTGCCAGCAGCGTAAAGTCCGGGACTCCGAACACTGAAGCTTTCTTT
>TRBV6-6|.|TRBJ1-4|TRBD1
CASSSTGGEKLFF
TGTGCCAGCAGTTCCACAGGGGGTGAAAAACTGTTTTTT
>TRBV6-5|.|TRBJ2-1|TRBD1
CASSYRTGGGEQFF
TGTGCCAGCAGTTACCGGACAGGGGGGGGTGAGCAGTTCTTC
>TRBV10-1|.|TRBJ2-2|.
CASSRSGTGELFF
TGCGCCAGCAGCCGCTCAGGCACCGGGGAGCTGTTTTTT
>TRBV9|.|TRBJ2-5|.
CASSVATLAHEGIETQYF
TGTGCCAGCAGCGTAGCTACCTTAGCCCACGAGGGTATAGAGACCCAGTACTTC
>TRBV28|.|TRBJ1-5|TRBD1
CASSLGTGGEPQHF
TGTGCCAGCAGCCTCGGGACAGGGGGGGAGCCCCAGCATTTT
>TRBV18|.|TRBJ1-3|.
CASSPFEGTSSGNTIYF
TGTGCCAGCTCACCATTCGAGGGTACAAGCTCTGGAAACACCATATATTTT
>TRBV10-3|once|TRBJ2-3|TRBD2
CAISARGVQQDTQYF
TGTGCCATCAGTGCGCGGGGGGTCCAGCAAGATACGCAGTATTTT
>TRBV22-1|.|TRBJ1-1|.
CPGSARGGNTEAFF
TGTCCTGGGAGCGCACGAGGGGGGAACACTGAAGCTTTCTTT
>TRBV15|.|TRBJ2-3|.
CATSRVHAGEGDTQYF
TGTGCCACCAGCAGAGTTCACGCAGGGGAGGGAGATACGCAGTATTTT
>TRBV13|.|TRBJ2-2|TRBD1
CASSPQTGDTGELFF
TGTGCCAGCAGCCCCCAGACAGGGGACACCGGGGAGCTGTTTTTT
>TRBV6-5|.|TRBJ2-3|TRBD1
CATLTGTGSTDTQYF
TGTGCCACCCTGACCGGGACAGGTAGCACAGATACGCAGTATTTT
>TRBV2|.|TRBJ2-5|TRBD2
CASLRPSFSGGGETQYF
TGTGCCAGCTTGAGGCCCTCCTTTAGCGGGGGAGGAGAGACCCAGTACTTC
>TRBV6-1|.|TRBJ1-2|.
CASRHQGNGYTF
TGTGCCAGCAGGCATCAGGGAAATGGCTACACCTTC
>TRBV6-5|.|TRBJ2-3|.
CASSSPGDAADTQYF
TGTGCCAGCAGTTCCCCGGGGGACGCGGCAGATACGCAGTATTTT
>TRBV28|.|TRBJ1-3|.
CASSLLPGNTIYF
TGTGCCAGCAGTTTACTCCCCGGAAACACCATATATTTT
>TRBV28|.|TRBJ2-4|.
CASSLRRGYENIQYF
TGTGCCAGCAGTTTAAGGAGGGGTTACGAAAACATTCAGTACTTC
>TRBV19|.|TRBJ1-3|TRBD1
CASSLGTGGSGNTIYF
TGTGCCAGTAGTCTCGGGACAGGCGGCTCTGGAAACACCATATATTTT
>TRBV28|.|TRBJ2-1|TRBD2
CASSLTSVGDDPFF
TGTGCCAGCAGCTTGACTAGCGTTGGGGATGATCCGTTCTTC